The 4 T cell receptor beta chains below were found in one sample sequenced in a study of shared clonotypes between healthy human individuals. Libraries were prepared by immunoSEQ multiplex PCR; TCRdb keeps only in-frame clonotypes and omits some of them. The sample gives approximately 2.1 million clones, approximately 93% of which show up once; 0.39% is in the top ten. The sample consisted of naive CD4+ T cells from PBMCs. Subset reported: CD45RA+ positively selected. The origin of the receptors is a man younger than 35 in good health. Some clones in this sample may be carry-over from other donors' samples.

This chain connects TRBV19 to TRBJ2-1; 8 nucleotides line up with TRBD2. The CDR3 consists of 13 residues. Germline CDR1 LNHDA, CDR2 SQIVND (reference sequence). V gave up 7 bases and J gave up 8 bases; unmatched junction bases: 7. The CDR3 DNA reads TGTGCCAGTAATCAGCGGGGGAGGGATGAGCAGTTCTTC. Its protein is CASNQRGRDEQFF.

The V and J genes are TRBV4-1 and TRBJ1-6, with 7 positions matching TRBD1. From germline, CDR1 is MGHRA and CDR2 YSYEKL. V shed 4 bases and J 7 bases; nucleotides not matched to a gene: 13. The CDR3 is 17 amino acids. For the CDR3, the DNA is TGCGCCAGCAGCCCAATAAGACAGGGAGGAATGAATTCACCCCTCCACTTT. It yields the protein CASSPIRQGGMNSPLHF.

V gene TRBV14 combines with J gene TRBJ2-7; 8 nucleotides align to TRBD2. The germline CDR1 and CDR2 sequences are SGHDN and FVKESK. The junction had 0 bases not matched to a gene; V was cut back by 4 bases and J by 1 base. The CDR3 sequence is 13 residues long. The CDR3 loop is CASSRGGSYEQYF. The CDR3 DNA is TGTGCCAGCAGCCGCGGGGGGTCCTACGAGCAGTACTTC.

The V gene is TRBV28, the J gene TRBJ1-2; D perhaps matches TRBD1 (5 bases). Germline V CDR1 and CDR2: MDHEN, SYDVKM. This CDR3 has 13 residues. V dropped 2 bases and J dropped 5 bases, with 9 bases sitting between them. The CDR3 DNA follows: TGTGCCAGCAGTTTACCAGCAGGGTATGGCTACACCTTC. Encoded protein: CASSLPAGYGYTF.